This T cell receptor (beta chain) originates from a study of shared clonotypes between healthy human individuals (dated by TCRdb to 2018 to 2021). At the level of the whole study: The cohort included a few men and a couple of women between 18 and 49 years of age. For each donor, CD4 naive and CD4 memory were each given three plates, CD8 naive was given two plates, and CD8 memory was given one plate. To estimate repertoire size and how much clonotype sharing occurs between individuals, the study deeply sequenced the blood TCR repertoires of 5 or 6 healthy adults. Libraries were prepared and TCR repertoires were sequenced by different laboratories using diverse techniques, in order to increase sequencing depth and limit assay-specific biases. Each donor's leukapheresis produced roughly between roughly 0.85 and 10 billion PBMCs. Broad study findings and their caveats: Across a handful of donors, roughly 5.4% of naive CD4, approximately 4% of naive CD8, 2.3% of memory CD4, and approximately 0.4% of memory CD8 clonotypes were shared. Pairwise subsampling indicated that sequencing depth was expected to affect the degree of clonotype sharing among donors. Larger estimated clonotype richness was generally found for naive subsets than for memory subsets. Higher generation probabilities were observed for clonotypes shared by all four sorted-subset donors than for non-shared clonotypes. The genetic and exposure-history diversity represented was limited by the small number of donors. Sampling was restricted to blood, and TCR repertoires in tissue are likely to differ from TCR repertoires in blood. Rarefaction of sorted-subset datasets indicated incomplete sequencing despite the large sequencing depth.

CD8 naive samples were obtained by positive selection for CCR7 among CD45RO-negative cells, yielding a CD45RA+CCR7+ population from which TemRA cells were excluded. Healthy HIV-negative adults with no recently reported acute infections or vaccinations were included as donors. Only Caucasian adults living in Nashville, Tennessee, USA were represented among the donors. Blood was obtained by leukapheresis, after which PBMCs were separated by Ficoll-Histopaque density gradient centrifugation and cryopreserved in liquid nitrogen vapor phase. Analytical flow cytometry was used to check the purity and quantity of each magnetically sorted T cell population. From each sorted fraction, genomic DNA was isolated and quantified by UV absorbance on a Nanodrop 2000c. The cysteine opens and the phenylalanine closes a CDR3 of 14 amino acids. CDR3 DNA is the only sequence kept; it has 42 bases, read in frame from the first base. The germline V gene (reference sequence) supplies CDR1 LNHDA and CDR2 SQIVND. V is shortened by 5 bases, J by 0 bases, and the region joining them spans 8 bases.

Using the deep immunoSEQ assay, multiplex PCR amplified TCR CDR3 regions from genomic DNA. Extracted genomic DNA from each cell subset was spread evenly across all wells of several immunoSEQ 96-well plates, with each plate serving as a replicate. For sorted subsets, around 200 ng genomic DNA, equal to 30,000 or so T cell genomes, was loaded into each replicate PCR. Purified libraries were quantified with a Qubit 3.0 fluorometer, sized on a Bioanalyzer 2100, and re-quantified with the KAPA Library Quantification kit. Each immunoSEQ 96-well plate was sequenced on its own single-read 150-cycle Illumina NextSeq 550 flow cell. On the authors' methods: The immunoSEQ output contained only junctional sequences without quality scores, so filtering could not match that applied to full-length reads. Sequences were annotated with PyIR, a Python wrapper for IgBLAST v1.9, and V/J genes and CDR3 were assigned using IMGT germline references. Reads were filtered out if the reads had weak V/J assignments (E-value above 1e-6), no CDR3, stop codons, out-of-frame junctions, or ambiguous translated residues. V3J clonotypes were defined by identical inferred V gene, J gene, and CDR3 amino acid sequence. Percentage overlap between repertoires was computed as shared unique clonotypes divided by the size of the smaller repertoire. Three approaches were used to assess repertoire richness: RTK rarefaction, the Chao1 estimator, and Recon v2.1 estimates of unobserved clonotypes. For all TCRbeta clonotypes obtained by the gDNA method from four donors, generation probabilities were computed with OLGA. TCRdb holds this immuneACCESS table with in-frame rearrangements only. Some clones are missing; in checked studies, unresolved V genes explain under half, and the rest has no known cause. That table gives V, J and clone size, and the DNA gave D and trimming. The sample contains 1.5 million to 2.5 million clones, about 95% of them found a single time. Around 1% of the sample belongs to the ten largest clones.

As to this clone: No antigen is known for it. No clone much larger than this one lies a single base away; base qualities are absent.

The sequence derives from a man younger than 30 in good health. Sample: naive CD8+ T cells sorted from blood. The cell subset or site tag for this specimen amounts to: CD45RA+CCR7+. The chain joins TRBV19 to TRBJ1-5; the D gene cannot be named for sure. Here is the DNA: TGTGCCAGTAGTCTAGGGTTTAGCAATCAGCCCCAGCATTTT. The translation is CASSLGFSNQPQHF. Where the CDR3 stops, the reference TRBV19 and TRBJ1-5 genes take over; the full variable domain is DGGITQSPKYLFRKEGQNVTLSCEQNLNHDAMYWYRQDPGQGLRLIYYSQIVNDFQKGDIAEGYSVSREKKESFPLTVTSAQKNPTAFYLCASSLGFSNQPQHFGDGTRLSIL.